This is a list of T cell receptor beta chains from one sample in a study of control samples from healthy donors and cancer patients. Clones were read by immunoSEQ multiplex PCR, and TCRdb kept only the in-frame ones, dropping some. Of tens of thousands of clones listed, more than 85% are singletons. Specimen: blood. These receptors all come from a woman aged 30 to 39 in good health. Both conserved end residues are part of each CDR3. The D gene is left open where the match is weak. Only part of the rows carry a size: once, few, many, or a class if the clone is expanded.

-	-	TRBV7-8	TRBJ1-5	CASSFRLRAQPQHF	TGTGCCAGCAGCTTCAGATTAAGGGCTCAGCCCCAGCATTTT
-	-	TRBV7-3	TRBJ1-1	CASSQRMNTEAFF	TGTGCCAGCAGCCAACGGATGAACACTGAAGCTTTCTTT
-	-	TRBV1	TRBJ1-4	CTSSQDNPIGTTNEKLFF	TGCACCAGCAGCCAAGATAACCCGATCGGAACAACTAATGAAAAACTGTTTTTT
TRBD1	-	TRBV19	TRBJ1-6	CASSARTGEGNSPLHF	TGTGCCAGTAGTGCCAGGACAGGGGAAGGTAATTCACCCCTCCACTTT
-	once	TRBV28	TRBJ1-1	CASSLQGVQTEAFF	TGTGCCAGCAGTCTACAGGGTGTACAAACTGAAGCTTTCTTT
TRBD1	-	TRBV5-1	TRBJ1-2	CASSLGSTGHYGYTF	TGCGCCAGCTCCCTTGGATCGACAGGGCACTATGGCTACACCTTC
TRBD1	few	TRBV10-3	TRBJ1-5	CAISEGGQPGQPQHF	TGTGCCATCAGTGAGGGGGGACAGCCAGGGCAGCCCCAGCATTTT
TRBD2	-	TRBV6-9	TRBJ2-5	CASRTSGRWEETQYF	TGTGCCAGCAGAACTAGCGGGAGATGGGAGGAGACCCAGTACTTC
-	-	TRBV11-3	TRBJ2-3	CASSVRQAPGTDTQYF	TGTGCCAGCAGCGTAAGACAGGCCCCTGGCACAGATACGCAGTATTTT
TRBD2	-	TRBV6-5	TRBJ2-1	CASSFQGSGNYNEQFF	TGTGCCAGCAGTTTCCAGGGTAGCGGGAATTACAATGAGCAGTTCTTC
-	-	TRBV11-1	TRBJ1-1	CASSFQGFTEAFF	TGTGCCAGCAGCTTTCAGGGGTTCACTGAAGCTTTCTTT
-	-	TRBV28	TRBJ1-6	CASSGRDNSPLHF	TGTGCCAGTTCCGGACGGGATAATTCACCCCTCCACTTT
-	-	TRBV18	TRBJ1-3	CASSPPDTVNTIYF	TGTGCCAGCTCACCACCGGACACCGTGAACACCATATATTTT
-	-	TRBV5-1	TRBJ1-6	CASSLYGSSYNSPLHF	TGCGCCAGCAGCTTGTACGGAAGCTCCTATAATTCACCCCTCCACTTT
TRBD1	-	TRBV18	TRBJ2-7	CASSPSTGGYEQYF	TGTGCCAGCTCACCATCGACAGGGGGCTACGAGCAGTACTTC
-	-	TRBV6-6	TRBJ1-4	CASSPQGSGEKLFF	TGTGCCAGCAGTCCACAGGGTTCGGGTGAAAAACTGTTTTTT